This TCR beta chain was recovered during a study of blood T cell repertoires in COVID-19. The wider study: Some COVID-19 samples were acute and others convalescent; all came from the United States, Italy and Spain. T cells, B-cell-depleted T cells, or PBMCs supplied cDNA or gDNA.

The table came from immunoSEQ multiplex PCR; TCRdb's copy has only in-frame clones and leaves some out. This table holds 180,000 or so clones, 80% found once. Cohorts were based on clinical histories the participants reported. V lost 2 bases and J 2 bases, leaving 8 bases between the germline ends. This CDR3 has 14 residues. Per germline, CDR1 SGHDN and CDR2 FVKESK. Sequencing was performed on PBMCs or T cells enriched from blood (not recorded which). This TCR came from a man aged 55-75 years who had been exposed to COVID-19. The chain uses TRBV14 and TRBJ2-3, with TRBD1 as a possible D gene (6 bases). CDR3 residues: CASSQRQATDTQYF. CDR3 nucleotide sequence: TGTGCCAGCAGCCAAAGACAGGCCACAGATACGCAGTATTTT.